Listed below are T cell receptor beta chains from one sample, sequenced in a study of monozygotic twins with inflammatory bowel disease. After re-calling the 5' RACE reads, TCRdb lists one entry per CDR3 protein, DNA absent. In all, the sample yields around 150,000 distinct CDR3 sequences. The sequencing input was blood. These receptors came from a human donor with ulcerative colitis or Crohn's disease, or a healthy co-twin of an affected twin (not recorded which). Both conserved end residues are part of each CDR3.

j_call	v_call	cdr3_aa
TRBJ2-1	TRBV11-2	CASLGRQSTNEQFF
TRBJ2-7	TRBV5-1	CASSLGDSYYEQYF
TRBJ2-5	TRBV4-1	CASSQEERQEGTQYF
TRBJ2-7	TRBV2	CASSVSGGYEQYF
TRBJ2-5	TRBV10-2	CASSAERETQYF
TRBJ2-2	TRBV20-1	CSASNRRNTGELFF
TRBJ2-5	TRBV30	CAWVARGEVQETQYF
TRBJ2-3	TRBV7-9	CASSSFRVNTDTQYF
TRBJ1-6	TRBV18	CASSPKGNNSPLHF
TRBJ2-7	TRBV5-1	CASSLSGQSLYEQYF
TRBJ2-1	TRBV27	CASSRVAGQPDEQFF
TRBJ1-1	TRBV5-1	CASSYNIIPGHMNTEAFF
TRBJ2-1	TRBV19	CASSIYNEQFF
TRBJ2-7	TRBV12-3/TRBV12-4	CASSQRRFSYEQYF
TRBJ1-5	TRBV27	CASSKQGTNQPQHF
TRBJ2-5	TRBV7-9	CASSKQEEQRETQYF
TRBJ1-2	TRBV9	CASSRQTGGLRGGYTF
TRBJ2-2	TRBV11-3	CASSPNRRGELFF
TRBJ2-2	TRBV4-1	CASSQEAASVSARATGELFF
TRBJ2-1	TRBV27	CASSRPGSSYNEQFF
TRBJ2-5	TRBV5-6	CASTLPGGAGAQETQYF
TRBJ2-3	TRBV11-2	CASSQRREGSTDTQYF
TRBJ2-2	TRBV9	CASSWKREYGELFF
TRBJ2-1	TRBV20-1	CSADRPSRYNEQFF
TRBJ2-1	TRBV7-2	CASSLGVSYNEQFF
TRBJ2-3	TRBV5-1	CASSFPGGRGTDTQYF
TRBJ2-7	TRBV3-1	CASGQVTGGEQYF
TRBJ1-6	TRBV11-2	CASSLRGGGFSPLHF
TRBJ2-2	TRBV24-1	CATGTPNTGELFF
TRBJ2-5	TRBV11-2	CASSFPSGPETQYF
TRBJ2-5	TRBV7-2	CASSPRPGGRLETQYF
TRBJ2-1	TRBV15	CATSREVTPNEQFF
TRBJ1-1	TRBV5-1	CASSFGQGLNTEAFF
TRBJ2-3	TRBV29-1	CSVGGQNTDTQYF
TRBJ1-5	TRBV18	CASSPKLTRDQPQHF
TRBJ1-1	TRBV12-3/TRBV12-4	CASSFPYMNTEAFF
TRBJ2-1	TRBV9	CASSVDLGAAAYNEQFF
TRBJ2-1	TRBV4-2	CASSQNRASGRHEQFF
TRBJ2-1	TRBV9	CASSDLAGGGEQFF
TRBJ2-6	TRBV6-1	CASSEGLGGSGANVLTF
TRBJ1-2	TRBV6-5	CASMQEFYGYTF
TRBJ1-3	TRBV28	CASIKDRGSGNTIYF
TRBJ2-5	TRBV29-1	CSELTGAETQYF
TRBJ2-7	TRBV5-1	CASSWGTGSYEQYF
TRBJ2-5	TRBV28	CASSFGYQETQYF
TRBJ1-5	TRBV6-1	CASLSGTSQPQHF
TRBJ2-1	TRBV5-1	CASSLGTSGKGNEQFF
TRBJ2-7	TRBV20-1	CSASERDPYEQYF
TRBJ2-7	TRBV20-1	CSARGLAGTLSSYEQYF
TRBJ2-6	TRBV6-2/TRBV6-3	CASSWTGGSGANVLTF
TRBJ2-1	TRBV10-3	CATTSVGYNEQFF
TRBJ1-5	TRBV19	CASSKWQDYSNQPQHF
TRBJ2-3	TRBV20-1	CSARDPTSGRPADTQYF
TRBJ2-3	TRBV7-6	CASSLAERLAGRTDTQYF
TRBJ1-5	TRBV27	CASSTSDRPQHF
TRBJ2-1	TRBV9	CASSVRQGSFNEQFF
TRBJ2-5	TRBV20-1	CSASLTSFETQYF
TRBJ2-7	TRBV2	CATLGVTYEQYF
TRBJ2-5	TRBV7-2	CASTYRTQETQYF
TRBJ1-5	TRBV25-1	CASSKAGQGFVDQPQHF